What follows are 30 T cell receptor beta chains derived from one specimen sequenced in a study of cytomegalovirus exposure and HLA in healthy donors (dated 2017 in TCRdb). Library preparation employed the immunoSEQ multiplex PCR assay. A mixture of 60 forward primers for TCR Vbeta segments and 13 reverse primers for TCR Jbeta segments was used in the multiplex PCR. TCRdb provides this immuneACCESS table in a form limited to in-frame rearrangements. Some clones are lacking; in checked studies, under half of them reflect an unresolved V gene, and why the rest are absent is not known. This sample has tens of thousands of clones in its table, and 78% of those were observed once. About 8.8% of the sample rests with the top ten. Sequences were obtained from PBMCs. The receptors shown here come from a man aged 40-49 years in good health and CMV-seronegative.

The chain uses TRBV4-1 and TRBJ1-5, with TRBD1 matching 8 bases. From germline, CDR1 is MGHRA and CDR2 YSYEKL. This CDR3 is 16 amino acids long. V shed 0 bases and J 7 bases; nucleotides not matched to a gene: 8. CDR3 amino acids: CASSQDRQGASQPQHF. As DNA, the CDR3 is TGCGCCAGCAGCCAAGATCGCCAGGGGGCCTCGCAGCCCCAGCATTTT.

This chain links TRBV25-1 with TRBJ2-1; possible D gene TRBD2, 6 bases. V lost 2 bases to trimming and J lost 6 bases, with 14 bases between them. Germline V gene sequence: CDR1 MGHDK, CDR2 SYGVNS. CDR3 size: 15 residues. CDR3: CASSEGGLAGNEQFF. The CDR3 nucleotides read TGTGCCAGCAGTGAAGGAGGGCTGGCCGGCAATGAGCAGTTCTTC.

V and J are TRBV2 and TRBJ1-5, with D unresolved. The CDR3 consists of 14 residues. Trimming pared 4 bases from V and 0 bases from J, leaving 7 bases between. CDR1 and CDR2 from the germline V gene are SNHLY and FYNNEI. The CDR3 reads CASSASNSNQPQHF. The DNA for the CDR3 is TGTGCCAGCAGTGCATCAAATAGCAATCAGCCCCAGCATTTT. Full variable domain (rest looked up from reference TRBV2 and TRBJ1-5): EPEVTQTPSHQVTQMGQEVILRCVPISNHLYFYWYRQILGQKVEFLVSFYNNEISEKSEIFDDQFSVERPDGSNFTLKIRSTKLEDSAMYFCASSASNSNQPQHFGDGTRLSIL.

The V and J genes are TRBV5-1 and TRBJ2-1; possible D gene TRBD2, 7 bases. CDR1 is SGHRS and CDR2 is YFSETQ in the germline V gene. This CDR3 is 15 amino acids long. V shed 0 bases and J shed 3 bases, with 10 bases lying between them. CDR3 amino acids: CASSLEGGVYNEQFF. CDR3 in DNA: TGCGCCAGCAGCTTGGAGGGGGGGGTCTACAATGAGCAGTTCTTC.

The gene calls are TRBV6-1 and TRBJ1-5; tentatively, D is TRBD1 (5 bases). Trimming stripped 4 bases from V and 4 bases from J, with 20 bases between. The germline V gene encodes CDR1 MNHNS and CDR2 SASEGT. This CDR3 has 17 amino acids. CDR3 in DNA: TGTGCCAGCAGTGCGCCGACACAGGTCAGCCTGAATCAGCCCCAGCATTTT. Protein sequence: CASSAPTQVSLNQPQHF.

The rearrangement joins TRBV11-2 to TRBJ2-7; 7 bases line up with TRBD1. The CDR3 has 16 residues. The V segment lost 1 base and the J segment 2 bases; nucleotides outside the gene matches: 8. Germline CDR1 reads SGHAT; CDR2 reads FQNNGV. The CDR3 sequence: CASSLGSGTETYEQYF. The CDR3 nucleotides read TGTGCCAGCAGCTTAGGGTCCGGGACAGAGACCTACGAGCAGTACTTC.

This clone was detected only once. The CDR3 DNA reads as TGTGCCAGCACAACGCGGGAATCTCGCTACGAGCAGTACTTC. It is translated as CASTTRESRYEQYF. The chain has TRBV28 and TRBJ2-5, with D possibly being TRBD2 (6 bases). The J call is doubtful: the DNA matches TRBJ2-7 better. The CDR3 runs 14 residues. From germline, CDR1 is MDHEN and CDR2 SYDVKM.

This clone came up a few times. This rearrangement joins TRBV4-1 to TRBJ2-1; 13 positions match TRBD2. Germline V lookup: CDR1 MGHRA, CDR2 YSYEKL. The CDR3 is 20 residues long. The V segment lost 0 bases and the J segment 0 bases; nucleotides outside the gene matches: 8. The CDR3 DNA is TGCGCCAGCAGCCAAGATAGGGGACTAGCGGGGAAAAGCTCCTACAATGAGCAGTTCTTC. Amino acid sequence: CASSQDRGLAGKSSYNEQFF.

CDR3 protein: CASRRYEQYF. In DNA, the CDR3 is TGTGCCAGCAGGCGGTACGAGCAGTACTTC. The V call is TRBV6-7, the J call TRBJ2-7; D not resolved. TRBV6-7 is an ORF for which the function is uncertain. This CDR3 has 10 amino acids. Trimming left V 6 bases short and J 4 bases short, with 4 bases between.

This chain connects TRBV5-6 to TRBJ1-4, with 9 bases lining up with TRBD1. J was trimmed by 2 bases and V by 3 bases; bases with no gene match: 2. The CDR3 spans 15 residues. Germline loops: CDR1 SGHDT, CDR2 YYEEEE. The CDR3: CASSWDRATNEKLFF. Here the CDR3 DNA reads TGTGCCAGCAGCTGGGACAGGGCGACTAATGAAAAACTGTTTTTT.

The chain has TRBV4-1 and TRBJ1-2; the match to TRBD1 covers 7 bases. J lost 0 bases, V lost 4 bases, and 8 bases had no gene match. There are 16 residues in the CDR3. Germline assignment: CDR1 MGHRA and CDR2 YSYEKL. The CDR3: CASSPAGTVTNYGYTF. The CDR3 region has the DNA TGCGCCAGCAGCCCCGCGGGGACAGTAACTAACTATGGCTACACCTTC.

CDR3 DNA sequence: TGTGCCAGCAGCCCGGGACTAGCGGGAGGGCCGTGGGGGAGTGAGCAGTTCTTC. Protein product: CASSPGLAGGPWGSEQFF. The chain uses TRBV5-4 and TRBJ2-1, with 16 bases lining up with TRBD2. The germline V gene encodes CDR1 SGHNT and CDR2 YYREEE (reference sequence). CDR3 length: 18 amino acids. J was trimmed by 9 bases and V by 4 bases; bases with no gene match: 13.

This chain connects TRBV9 to TRBJ2-3; D may be TRBD2 (5 bases). This CDR3 is 15 amino acids long. The germline V gene has CDR1 SGDLS and CDR2 YYNGEE. The V gene lost 4 bases and the J gene lost 5 bases, with 17 bases spanning the gap. The CDR3 nucleotides are TGTGCCAGCAGCCACTACGGGATCTCGGTAGATACGCAGTATTTT. Protein product: CASSHYGISVDTQYF. The variable domain in full, with the rest retrieved from reference TRBV9 and TRBJ2-3, is DSGVTQTPKHLITATGQRVTLRCSPRSGDLSVYWYQQSLDQGLQFLIQYYNGEERAKGNILERFSAQQFPDLHSELNLSSLELGDSALYFCASSHYGISVDTQYFGPGTRLTVL.

This clone appeared a few times. The chain combines TRBV5-5 with TRBJ1-1; D is ambiguous. Germline values: CDR1 SGHKS, CDR2 YYEKEE (reference sequence). CDR3 length equals 14 residues. V was trimmed by 2 bases and J by 5 bases, leaving 13 bases between them. The CDR3 protein is CASSFNTLTTEAFF. CDR3 sequence (DNA): TGTGCCAGCAGCTTCAATACCTTAACAACTGAAGCTTTCTTT.

The rearrangement joins TRBV7-2 to TRBJ2-2, with D maybe TRBD1 (5 bases). CDR3 size: 15 residues. V lost 7 bases, J lost 4 bases, and 16 bases lay in between. CDR1 is SGHTA and CDR2 is FQGNSA in the germline V gene. As DNA, the CDR3 is TGTGCCAGCACCCTTAGCAGGGCGTCCACCGGGGAGCTGTTTTTT. This codes for CASTLSRASTGELFF.

As DNA, the CDR3 is TGCGCCAGCAGCTTGGGTCCGGAGGAGGAAGAGACCCAGTACTTC. Its translation is CASSLGPEEEETQYF. The V and J genes are TRBV5-1 and TRBJ2-5, with TRBD2 as a possible D gene (5 bases). The CDR3 extends over 15 amino acids. The V end was cut by 0 bases, the J end by 3 bases, with 12 bases between. Germline V gives CDR1 SGHRS, CDR2 YFSETQ. Together with reference TRBV5-1 and TRBJ2-5, the CDR3 gives the full variable domain: KAGVTQTPRYLIKTRGQQVTLSCSPISGHRSVSWYQQTPGQGLQFLFEYFSETQRNKGNFPGRFSGRQFSNSRSEMNVSTLELGDSALYLCASSLGPEEEETQYFGPGTRLLVL.

As for this clone: Other DNA sequences in the same sample also yield this CDR3. The CDR3 DNA reads as TGTGCCAGCAGTGCCAGGGGCCCTACCCGCGGGGAGCTGTTTTTT. Protein sequence: CASSARGPTRGELFF. V usage is TRBV6-1 and J usage is TRBJ2-2, with a tentative D call TRBD1 (6 bases). Germline V CDR1 and CDR2: MNHNS, SASEGT. The CDR3 has 15 amino acids. V lost 4 bases, J lost 7 bases, and 16 bases lay in between.

V is TRBV7-3 and J is TRBJ2-2, with 7 bases aligning to TRBD2. CDR1 is SGHTA, CDR2 FQGTGA, per germline. The CDR3 length is 19 residues. J lost 4 bases, V lost 1 base, and 15 bases had no gene match. Here the CDR3 DNA reads TGTGCCAGCAGCTTAAGGGGTGGCGGGGGTATTAAGAGCACCGGGGAGCTGTTTTTT. Protein sequence: CASSLRGGGGIKSTGELFF.

This chain uses TRBV7-2 with TRBJ2-3; D is perhaps TRBD1 (5 bases). In germline, CDR1 is SGHTA, CDR2 FQGNSA. V lost 5 bases, J lost 1 base, and 13 bases lay in between. CDR3 length: 15 amino acids. The DNA for the CDR3 is TGTGCCAGCAGCCCCTCGGTGGGGCGCACAGATACGCAGTATTTT. This encodes CASSPSVGRTDTQYF.

CDR3 nucleotides: TGTGCCAGCGGACAGGAGAAGTGGATCCAGTACTTC. This encodes CASGQEKWIQYF. The V call is TRBV6-5, the J call TRBJ2-5, with 7 bases lining up with TRBD1. Germline CDR1 MNHEY, CDR2 SVGAGI. The CDR3 length is 12 residues. Trimming at V came to 8 bases and at J to 10 bases, leaving 10 bases not matched to a gene.

The V call is TRBV15, the J call TRBJ2-5, with 8 bases fitting TRBD2. Unmatched junction bases numbered 6, after V lost 8 bases and J lost 7 bases. Germline assignment: CDR1 LNHNV and CDR2 YYDKDF (reference sequence). CDR3 length: 12 amino acids. CDR3 DNA sequence: TGTGCCACCCTCGGCCTAGCGGGGACCCAGTACTTC. This translates into CATLGLAGTQYF.

The chain has TRBV9 and TRBJ2-1; no definite D call. The CDR3 has 16 amino acids. V lost 2 bases and J 2 bases, leaving 14 bases between the germline ends. Looked up from germline, CDR1 is SGDLS and CDR2 is YYNGEE. CDR3 amino acids: CASSVKSVLAYNEQFF. The CDR3 DNA reads as TGTGCCAGCAGCGTTAAGTCGGTTCTTGCCTACAATGAGCAGTTCTTC. Using reference TRBV9 and TRBJ2-1 for the parts outside the CDR3, the full variable domain is DSGVTQTPKHLITATGQRVTLRCSPRSGDLSVYWYQQSLDQGLQFLIQYYNGEERAKGNILERFSAQQFPDLHSELNLSSLELGDSALYFCASSVKSVLAYNEQFFGPGTRLTVL.

This chain joins TRBV9 and TRBJ2-5, with D maybe TRBD2 (6 bases). Germline assignment: CDR1 SGDLS and CDR2 YYNGEE. Trimming removed 4 bases at V and 5 bases at J, with 15 bases between. CDR3 length: 14 residues. The CDR3 protein is CASSPMVAVETQYF. The CDR3 region has the DNA TGTGCCAGCAGCCCGATGGTAGCGGTGGAGACCCAGTACTTC.

The V gene is TRBV5-6, the J gene TRBJ1-6; the D gene is possibly TRBD1 (5 bases). Germline V gene data show CDR1 as SGHDT and CDR2 as YYEEEE. The CDR3 runs to 14 residues. Between the trimmed V and J ends, which lost 0 bases and 8 bases, there was a span of 9 bases. CDR3 loop: CASSLAGHHSPLHF. CDR3 DNA: TGTGCCAGCAGCTTGGCAGGGCATCATTCACCCCTCCACTTT. The whole variable domain, filled in from reference TRBV5-6 and TRBJ1-6, reads DAGVTQSPTHLIKTRGQQVTLRCSPKSGHDTVSWYQQALGQGPQFIFQYYEEEERQRGNFPDRFSGHQFPNYSSELNVNALLLGDSALYLCASSLAGHHSPLHFGNGTRLTVT.

Turning to this clone: Mismatch with germline at one junction end may stem from a read error. The V call is TRBV4-1, the J call TRBJ2-1, with TRBD2 identical over 12 bases. This CDR3 is 18 amino acids long. The germline V gene encodes CDR1 MGHRA and CDR2 YSYEKL. The CDR3 loop reads CAGSQEAPLAGGQNEQFF. The DNA for the CDR3 is TGCGCCGGCAGCCAAGAGGCCCCTCTAGCGGGAGGGCAGAATGAGCAGTTCTTC.

The sample holds one count of this clone. The chain links TRBV18 to TRBJ2-1; 10 bases map to TRBD2. In germline, CDR1 is KGHSH, CDR2 LQKENI. The V segment lost 2 bases and the J segment 2 bases; nucleotides outside the gene matches: 0. This CDR3 has 15 residues. The CDR3 coding sequence is TGTGCCAGCTCACCAGGACTAGCGGCCTACAATGAGCAGTTCTTC. This encodes CASSPGLAAYNEQFF.

With regard to this clone: The sample contains more than one DNA sequence encoding this CDR3. The genes are TRBV5-4 and TRBJ2-4; D possibly corresponds to TRBD1 (6 bases). The CDR3 has 16 residues. Per germline, CDR1 SGHNT and CDR2 YYREEE (reference sequence). Deletions cut 4 bases from V and 0 bases from J, with 14 bases between. This CDR3 is CASSPTTGIAKNIQYF. The CDR3 DNA follows: TGTGCCAGCAGCCCAACTACAGGGATAGCCAAAAACATTCAGTACTTC.

V is TRBV2 and J is TRBJ2-7; D call uncertain. This CDR3 has 12 residues. Trimming cost V 1 base and J 2 bases, with 3 bases left between them. Per germline, CDR1 SNHLY and CDR2 FYNNEI. CDR3 loop: CASSEVAYEQYF. CDR3 nucleotide sequence: TGTGCCAGCAGTGAAGTCGCCTACGAGCAGTACTTC.

Worth noting for this clone: A junction boundary mismatches the germline segment, possibly from a read error. V gene TRBV18 combines with J gene TRBJ2-2; TRBD2 is a possible D gene (5 bases). There are 13 residues in the CDR3. Per germline, CDR1 KGHSH and CDR2 LQKENI. For the CDR3, the DNA is TGTGCCAGCTCACCATATTATGCCGGGGAGTTGTTTTTT. Residues: CASSPYYAGELFF.

The chain recombines TRBV7-9 with TRBJ2-1; 12 bases fit TRBD2. In germline, CDR1 is SEHNR, CDR2 FQNEAQ (reference sequence). Trimming took 1 base from V and 6 from J; bases not matched to a gene: 4. This CDR3 is 16 amino acids long. This CDR3 reads CASSLVLAGGLNEQFF. CDR3 coding DNA: TGTGCCAGCAGCTTAGTCCTAGCGGGGGGGCTCAATGAGCAGTTCTTC.